These 32 T cell receptor beta chains were sequenced from one sample in a study of persistence of HIV-infected CD4 T cells. An overlapping HIV-1 Gag peptide pool stimulated these cells at 0.95 to 1 ug/peptide/mL. CD40L/CD69 double-negative CD45RO-high memory CD4+ T cells were collected. This was the immunoSEQ version 4 assay in survey mode. Some clones are missing from TCRdb's copy, which holds only in-frame ones; the method was immunoSEQ multiplex PCR. Seen here are about 36,000 clones, around 83% observed once, and the top ten hold approximately 1%. Their antigens remain unidentified. Sample: cultured CD4+ T cells from PBMCs, taken from a patient who received antiretroviral therapy. The receptors stem from an adult with HIV. The donor label of this sample is uncertain.

The chain employs TRBV5-5 and TRBJ2-1; no reliable D call. The CDR3 contains 13 residues. V was clipped by 4 bases and J by 7 bases, with 12 bases between them. Germline V gives CDR1 SGHKS, CDR2 YYEKEE (reference sequence). CDR3 protein: CASSRAFGNEQFF. The CDR3 region has the DNA TGTGCCAGCAGCCGGGCCTTCGGAAATGAGCAGTTCTTC.

This clone appeared a few times. The rearrangement links TRBV5-1 to TRBJ2-1; 10 bases agree with TRBD1. This CDR3 has 15 amino acids. The V segment lost 5 bases and the J segment 2 bases; nucleotides outside the gene matches: 4. Germline assignment: CDR1 SGHRS and CDR2 YFSETQ. CDR3 nucleotide sequence: TGCGCCAGCAGGGTGACAGGGGGCCCCTACAATGAGCAGTTCTTC. Translating gives CASRVTGGPYNEQFF.

Only one count was recorded for this clone. The CDR3 loop is CASSPRAGDQPQHF. The CDR3 bases are TGTGCCAGCTCACCAAGGGCGGGGGATCAGCCCCAGCATTTT. This chain connects TRBV18 to TRBJ1-5; D might be TRBD1 (5 bases). With 2 bases removed from V and 5 bases from J, the gap between germline ends came to 10 bases. The CDR3 is 14 residues long. Germline V lookup: CDR1 KGHSH, CDR2 LQKENI. The variable domain in full, with the rest retrieved from reference TRBV18 and TRBJ1-5, is NAGVMQNPRHLVRRRGQEARLRCSPMKGHSHVYWYRQLPEEGLKFMVYLQKENIIDESGMPKERFSAEFPKEGPSILRIQQVVRGDSAAYFCASSPRAGDQPQHFGDGTRLSIL.

This clone was counted a few times. DNA for the CDR3: TGCGCCAGCAGCCTGCAGGGATCTGCAAATCAGCCCCAGCATTTT. Residues: CASSLQGSANQPQHF. The rearrangement joins TRBV5-1 to TRBJ1-5, with a weak D call TRBD1 (5 bases). Germline V CDR1 and CDR2: SGHRS, YFSETQ. The CDR3 spans 15 residues. V was clipped by 4 bases and J by 4 bases, with 15 bases between them.

The V gene is TRBV7-3, the J gene TRBJ1-2; no clear D gene. The length of the CDR3 is 15 residues. Trimming cost V 0 bases and J 2 bases, with 10 bases left between them. CDR1 and CDR2 (germline): SGHTA, FQGTGA. CDR3 DNA sequence: TGTGCCAGCAGCTTAACCTCGCAGGCAAACTATGGCTACACCTTC. This sequence encodes CASSLTSQANYGYTF.

The chain joins TRBV23-1 to TRBJ1-1, with 9 nucleotides matching TRBD1. TRBV23-1 is an ORF, with its function uncertain. The CDR3 contains 21 residues. Unmatched junction bases numbered 19, after V lost 1 base and J lost 1 base. The CDR3, as DNA: TGCGCCAGCAGTCAATTGGGGCTGCTTGTGTATGTGGACAGGGGGAACACTGAAGCTTTCTTT. It specifies CASSQLGLLVYVDRGNTEAFF.

V and J are TRBV12-2 and TRBJ2-7; the D call of TRBD1 is as the table states it, not checked on the DNA. TRBV12-2 is noted as a pseudogene. CDR3 size: 15 residues. DNA of the CDR3: TGTGCAAGTCGCCCGCGTTTAGGACAGGGGGAAGAGCAGTACGTC. Residues: CASRPRLGQGEEQYV.

The rearrangement uses TRBV5-1 and TRBJ2-5; TRBD2 might be the D (6 bases). This CDR3 region has 13 residues. V was shortened by 4 bases and J by 5 bases, with 12 bases between the two germline ends. Germline CDR1 SGHRS, CDR2 YFSETQ. The CDR3 coding sequence is TGCGCCAGCAGCCCCTCTAGCGCCGAGACCCAGTACTTC. Translating gives CASSPSSAETQYF. Together with reference TRBV5-1 and TRBJ2-5, the CDR3 gives the full variable domain: KAGVTQTPRYLIKTRGQQVTLSCSPISGHRSVSWYQQTPGQGLQFLFEYFSETQRNKGNFPGRFSGRQFSNSRSEMNVSTLELGDSALYLCASSPSSAETQYFGPGTRLLVL.

This chain uses TRBV5-1 with TRBJ1-6; TRBD1 is a possible D gene (6 bases). V shed 2 bases and J shed 8 bases, with 14 bases lying between them. The CDR3 contains 15 residues. Germline CDR1 SGHRS, CDR2 YFSETQ. The CDR3 coding sequence is TGCGCCAGCAGCTTACTAGGGGGGAAAGATTCACCCCTCCACTTT. Its translation is CASSLLGGKDSPLHF.

The chain recombines TRBV30 with TRBJ2-7; 8 positions agree with TRBD1. Germline assignment: CDR1 GTSNPN and CDR2 SVGIG (reference sequence). CDR3 length equals 14 residues. With 1 base clipped from V and 2 bases from J, the junction kept 4 bases outside the gene matches. CDR3 DNA: TGTGCCTGGAGTGGGACAGGGAGGACCTACGAGCAGTACTTC. It translates to CAWSGTGRTYEQYF.

The gene calls are TRBV6-5 and TRBJ1-6; 7 nucleotides align to TRBD1. The CDR3 contains 14 residues. From germline, CDR1 is MNHEY and CDR2 SVGAGI. Trimming took 6 bases from V and 7 from J; bases not matched to a gene: 6. In DNA, the CDR3 is TGTGCCAGCAGGGACACAGGGGCGAATTCACCCCTCCACTTT. Translation gives CASRDTGANSPLHF.

This clone was seen once. The chain has TRBV6-5 and TRBJ2-5; the D is unclear. Germline-derived CDR1 and CDR2 are MNHEY and SVGAGI. Trimming pared 7 bases from V and 5 bases from J, leaving 11 bases between. The CDR3 spans 12 residues. CDR3 DNA sequence: TGTGCCAGCACTCCAGACGCGGAGACCCAGTACTTC. This sequence encodes CASTPDAETQYF.

The chain uses TRBV18 and TRBJ2-7; D might be TRBD2 (5 bases). Trimming took 2 bases from V and 3 from J, leaving 11 bases between them. The CDR3 sequence is 14 residues long. The germline CDR1 and CDR2 sequences are KGHSH and LQKENI. The CDR3 sequence: CASSPSWERYEQYF. In DNA form, the CDR3 reads TGTGCCAGCTCACCAAGCTGGGAGCGCTACGAGCAGTACTTC. Looking up the rest from reference TRBV18 and TRBJ2-7 gives the full variable domain: NAGVMQNPRHLVRRRGQEARLRCSPMKGHSHVYWYRQLPEEGLKFMVYLQKENIIDESGMPKERFSAEFPKEGPSILRIQQVVRGDSAAYFCASSPSWERYEQYFGPGTRLTVT.

This clone was seen only a few times. The chain couples TRBV24-1 to TRBJ2-1; D remains unclear. Per the germline V gene, CDR1 is KGHDR and CDR2 is SFDVKD. The CDR3 extends over 13 amino acids. The V end was cut by 4 bases, the J end by 8 bases, with 11 bases between. CDR3: CATSERQAHEQFF. In DNA form, the CDR3 reads TGTGCCACCAGTGAGCGGCAAGCTCATGAGCAGTTCTTC.

V is TRBV29-1 and J is TRBJ1-1, with 9 nucleotides matching TRBD1. Germline V gene sequence: CDR1 SQVTM, CDR2 ANQGSEA. After removal of 7 bases from V and 10 bases from J, the junction contained 10 bases not matched to a gene. The CDR3 spans 12 residues. The CDR3 here is CSASDRGEAAFF. In nucleotides, the CDR3 is TGCAGCGCGAGTGACAGGGGGGAAGCAGCTTTCTTT. The full variable domain, in which reference TRBV29-1 and TRBJ1-1 provide the parts outside the CDR3, is SAVISQKPSRDICQRGTSLTIQCQVDSQVTMMFWYRQQPGQSLTLIATANQGSEATYESGFVIDKFPISRPNLTFSTLTVSNMSPEDSSIYLCSASDRGEAAFFGQGTRLTVV.

This clone was seen once. V gene TRBV30 combines with J gene TRBJ2-2; 9 nucleotides agree with TRBD1. Per germline, CDR1 GTSNPN and CDR2 SVGIG (reference sequence). V trimming: 6 bases; J trimming: 5 bases; junction bases outside the gene matches: 7. This CDR3 is 14 amino acids long. The CDR3 nucleotides read TGTGCCTGTGGACAGGGGTCGGAGACCGGGGAGCTGTTTTTT. It yields the protein CACGQGSETGELFF.

V and J are TRBV10-1 and TRBJ1-1; D call uncertain. The length of the CDR3 is 13 residues. With 6 bases removed from V and 7 bases from J, the gap between germline ends came to 15 bases. Per the germline V gene, CDR1 is WNHNN and CDR2 is SYGVQD (reference sequence). The CDR3 DNA is TGCGCCAGCAGCCCTGACGTGGGCGGTGAAGCTTTCTTT. This translates into CASSPDVGGEAFF.

The V gene is TRBV9, the J gene TRBJ2-3; TRBD2 matches 10 bases. The CDR3 covers 15 residues. V lost 3 bases to trimming and J lost 2 bases; unmatched junction nucleotides: 3. Germline CDR1 and CDR2: SGDLS and YYNGEE. Here the CDR3 reads CASSALAGDTDTQYF. The CDR3 nucleotides are TGTGCCAGCAGCGCCCTAGCGGGGGACACAGATACGCAGTATTTT.

The rearrangement links TRBV19 to TRBJ2-5; TRBD1 matches at 10 bases. The germline gives CDR1 LNHDA, CDR2 SQIVND (reference sequence). J lost 3 bases, V lost 3 bases, and 1 base had no gene match. The CDR3 contains 14 residues. The CDR3 spells CASSIGTGEETQYF. CDR3 coding DNA: TGTGCCAGTAGTATCGGGACAGGGGAAGAGACCCAGTACTTC.

The rearrangement links TRBV10-1 to TRBJ2-5; D unresolved. CDR3 size: 11 residues. CDR1 is WNHNN, CDR2 SYGVQD, per germline (reference sequence). V lost 0 bases and J lost 7, with 3 bases in between. The CDR3 here is CASSESTTQYF. The DNA for the CDR3 is TGCGCCAGCAGTGAGTCGACGACCCAGTACTTC.

This clone was seen more than once but under ten times. The sample holds other DNA sequences that translate to the same CDR3. The chain joins TRBV10-3 to TRBJ1-2; weak D call: TRBD1 (6 bases). This CDR3 region has 13 residues. Trimming pared 2 bases from V and 4 bases from J, leaving 8 bases between. Germline V CDR1 and CDR2: ENHRY, SYGVKD. In DNA, the CDR3 is TGTGCCATCAGTGAGACAGGGCGCTATGGCTACACCTTC. Translated, it gives CAISETGRYGYTF.

The chain links TRBV19 to TRBJ1-6, with TRBD1 as a possible D gene (6 bases). V was shortened by 6 bases and J by 7 bases, with 10 bases between the two germline ends. This CDR3 spans 13 amino acids. Germline V CDR1 and CDR2: LNHDA, SQIVND (reference sequence). CDR3 amino acids: CASRPGANSPLHF. In DNA, the CDR3 is TGTGCCAGTAGGCCGGGGGCCAATTCACCCCTCCACTTT. Drawing the rest from reference TRBV19 and TRBJ1-6, the complete variable domain is DGGITQSPKYLFRKEGQNVTLSCEQNLNHDAMYWYRQDPGQGLRLIYYSQIVNDFQKGDIAEGYSVSREKKESFPLTVTSAQKNPTAFYLCASRPGANSPLHFGNGTRLTVT.

This rearrangement joins TRBV4-1 to TRBJ2-7, with 7 nucleotides matching TRBD1. V trimming: 4 bases; J trimming: 0 bases; junction bases outside the gene matches: 9. The length of the CDR3 is 16 residues. Germline V lookup: CDR1 MGHRA, CDR2 YSYEKL. CDR3 residues: CASSRDDRASSYEQYV. CDR3 nucleotides: TGCGCCAGCAGCCGCGACGACAGGGCGAGCTCCTACGAGCAGTACGTC.

V and J are TRBV7-9 and TRBJ2-3; D is undetermined. Germline assignment: CDR1 SEHNR and CDR2 FQNEAQ (reference sequence). V lost 0 bases and J 4 bases, leaving 17 bases between the germline ends. CDR3 length: 17 amino acids. The chain's CDR3 is CASSLATLEQNPDTQYF. The CDR3 DNA follows: TGTGCCAGCAGCTTAGCGACCCTAGAGCAGAATCCAGATACGCAGTATTTT.

The CDR3 nucleotides read TGTGCCAGCAGCCGGGGCTTAGATCAGCCCCAGCATTTT. It codes for CASSRGLDQPQHF. The chain joins TRBV6-5 to TRBJ1-5; tentatively, D is TRBD1 (5 bases). The V end lost 6 bases, the J end lost 5 bases, and 11 bases lay between the germline ends. The CDR3 runs 13 residues. Germline V CDR1 and CDR2: MNHEY, SVGAGI.

The genes are TRBV6-6 and TRBJ1-2; tentative D call: TRBD1 (6 bases). Trimming removed 2 bases at V and 8 bases at J, with 15 bases between. Germline values: CDR1 MNHNY, CDR2 SVGAGI (reference sequence). This CDR3 comprises 14 residues. The CDR3 reads CASSYGGATMGYTF. The CDR3 coding sequence is TGTGCCAGCAGTTACGGGGGGGCGACGATGGGCTACACCTTC.

Only one count was recorded for this clone. The chain uses TRBV6-5 and TRBJ1-6, with D unclear. This CDR3 region has 15 residues. The germline V gene has CDR1 MNHEY and CDR2 SVGAGI. The ends were cut back, 10 bases at V and 11 bases at J, with 24 bases in the middle. The chain's CDR3 is CATPLLRVDGPPLHF. The CDR3 DNA is TGTGCCACCCCCCTTTTAAGAGTAGATGGTCCACCCCTCCACTTT.

This clone has a single count. The chain combines TRBV19 with TRBJ1-5; D gene uncertain. CDR3 length: 15 amino acids. Trimming stripped 4 bases from V and 3 bases from J, with 13 bases between. Per germline, CDR1 LNHDA and CDR2 SQIVND (reference sequence). CDR3 nucleotide sequence: TGTGCCAGTAGTACACGCGGGCAGATCAATCAGCCCCAGCATTTT. This gives the protein CASSTRGQINQPQHF. Together with reference TRBV19 and TRBJ1-5, the CDR3 gives the full variable domain: DGGITQSPKYLFRKEGQNVTLSCEQNLNHDAMYWYRQDPGQGLRLIYYSQIVNDFQKGDIAEGYSVSREKKESFPLTVTSAQKNPTAFYLCASSTRGQINQPQHFGDGTRLSIL.

CDR3 sequence reads: CASSGGQAVLNEQFF. In nucleotides, the CDR3 is TGCGCCAGCAGTGGTGGACAGGCCGTCCTTAATGAGCAGTTCTTC. The chain links TRBV10-1 to TRBJ2-1, with 7 bases fitting TRBD1. There are 15 residues in the CDR3. V lost 4 bases, J lost 7 bases, and 10 bases stayed unmatched. Germline-derived CDR1 and CDR2 are WNHNN and SYGVQD (reference sequence).

The V gene is TRBV18, the J gene TRBJ2-7; the D gene is possibly TRBD1 (5 bases). Germline V gene data show CDR1 as KGHSH and CDR2 as LQKENI. The CDR3 has 14 amino acids. V was cut by 1 base and J by 3 bases, with 10 bases left in between. CDR3 loop: CASSPQGPGYEQYV. The DNA for the CDR3 is TGTGCCAGCTCACCACAGGGGCCAGGCTACGAGCAGTACGTC.

CDR3 in amino acids: CSVGLARGETQYF. Here the CDR3 DNA reads TGCAGCGTTGGGCTAGCTCGTGGAGAGACCCAGTACTTC. The rearrangement links TRBV29-1 to TRBJ2-5; weak D call: TRBD2 (5 bases). Trimming removed 4 bases at V and 4 bases at J, with 13 bases between. CDR1 is SQVTM and CDR2 is ANQGSEA in the germline V gene. This CDR3 spans 13 amino acids.

V and J are TRBV30 and TRBJ1-1, with D uncertain. The V gene lost 3 bases and the J gene lost 0 bases, with 8 bases spanning the gap. The CDR3 spans 13 residues. Germline CDR1 GTSNPN, CDR2 SVGIG (reference sequence). The DNA for the CDR3 is TGTGCCTGGAGCTCGCTAATGAACACTGAAGCTTTCTTT. It codes for CAWSSLMNTEAFF.